These T cell receptor beta chains were read from a single sample in a study of spatial heterogeneity in lung cancer. One entry per CDR3 protein, called by TCRdb with MiXCR from the 5' RACE reads. The table lists some 40,000 distinct CDR3 sequences, roughly 5% of them singletons. The sequences come from PBMCs, collected at surgery. These receptors all stem from a female donor with early-stage non-small cell lung cancer. Both conserved end residues are part of each CDR3. A D gene is named only where the DNA matches it firmly. Clone size is shown for a subset of rows, as once, few, many or a class of expanded clone.

abundance	v_gene	d_gene	j_gene	CDR3nt	CDR3aa
many	TRBV3-1	NA	TRBJ2-7	TGTGCCAGCAGCCAAGATTGGGGGGACAGTTCGTCCTACGAGCAGTACTTC	CASSQDWGDSSSYEQYF
many	TRBV10-3	NA	TRBJ1-1	TGTGCCATCAGTGGGAGGGGGGACACTGAAGCTTTCTTT	CAISGRGDTEAFF
many	TRBV6-1	NA	TRBJ1-5	TGTGCCAGCAGTGCCACAGGAGGGGGTCAGCCCCAGCATTTT	CASSATGGGQPQHF
many	TRBV2	NA	TRBJ2-1	TGTGCCAGCACCGGGGCCAACTACAATGAGCAGTTCTTC	CASTGANYNEQFF
NA	TRBV5-6	TRBD2	TRBJ2-2	TGTGCCAGCAGCCCGGTTGGGGGGGCGAACACCGGGGAGCTGTTTTTT	CASSPVGGANTGELFF
many	TRBV29-1	TRBD2	TRBJ2-3	TGCAGCGCCCGGGGGGTCTTCACAGATACGCAGTATTTT	CSARGVFTDTQYF
many	TRBV4-3	TRBD1	TRBJ1-2	TGCGCCAGCAGCCAAGACTATTGGGGGACAGGGGGCGATAACTATGGCTACACCTTC	CASSQDYWGTGGDNYGYTF
NA	TRBV6-6	NA	TRBJ1-5	TGTGCCAGCAGTTACAAGAGCAATCAGCCCCAGCATTTT	CASSYKSNQPQHF
many	TRBV28	NA	TRBJ1-2	TGTGCCAGCAGTTTCTTCTCAGGAGTTAACTATGGCTACACCTTC	CASSFFSGVNYGYTF
many	TRBV20-1	NA	TRBJ1-2	TGCAGTGCCCAAGATCAGCTCTATGGCTACACCTTC	CSAQDQLYGYTF
many	TRBV6-2/TRBV6-3	TRBD1	TRBJ1-2	TGTGCCAGCAGCGTAAGGACAGGGGGCGCCGGCTATGGCTACACCTTC	CASSVRTGGAGYGYTF
NA	TRBV20-1	NA	TRBJ1-6	TGCAGTGCTAGAGATCGCACCCAGAGCTCCTATAATTCACCCCTCCACTTT	CSARDRTQSSYNSPLHF
many	TRBV13	TRBD2	TRBJ2-3	TGTGCCAGCAGCTTCCTTCGAAGCGGGGGCGCAGATACGCAGTATTTT	CASSFLRSGGADTQYF
NA	TRBV7-2	TRBD1	TRBJ2-3	TGTGCCAGCAGCTTAAAGAAGGCAGGGGGCGCGGCAGATACGCAGTATTTT	CASSLKKAGGAADTQYF
many	TRBV28	NA	TRBJ1-1	TGTGCCAGCAGTAGTTGGGTTTCTGAAGCTTTCTTT	CASSSWVSEAFF
NA	TRBV20-1	NA	TRBJ2-7	TGCAGTGCTAGGGGCAGGACCAACTACGAGCAGTACTTC	CSARGRTNYEQYF
few	TRBV12-3/TRBV12-4	TRBD1	TRBJ1-5	TGTGCCAGCAGGCGGACAGGGGGCGGCAATCAGCCCCAGCATTTT	CASRRTGGGNQPQHF
many	TRBV28	NA	TRBJ1-2	TGTGCCAGCGGTCTTTGGCAGGGCGGCTACACCTTC	CASGLWQGGYTF
many	TRBV5-8	NA	TRBJ2-5	TGTGCCAGCAGCACTCGACACCTCCAAGAGACCCAGTACTTC	CASSTRHLQETQYF
few	TRBV28	TRBD1	TRBJ2-5	TGTGCCAGCAGCTTAATTCCGGGACAGGGTATGGAGACCCAGTACTTC	CASSLIPGQGMETQYF
many	TRBV4-1	NA	TRBJ2-7	TGCGCCAGCAGCCAGAGACTAGGAAGCTCCTACGAGCAGTACTTC	CASSQRLGSSYEQYF
medium-sized	TRBV24-1	TRBD1	TRBJ2-2	TGTGCCACCAGTGACCCAGGGGGTTCTAACACCGGGGAGCTGTTTTTT	CATSDPGGSNTGELFF
few	TRBV7-8	NA	TRBJ2-7	TGTGCCAGCAGCCCTAGGACAGCGCGATACGAGCAGTACTTC	CASSPRTARYEQYF
many	TRBV20-1	NA	TRBJ2-7	TGCAGTGCTAGTTCCGGGACCTACGAGCAGTACTTC	CSASSGTYEQYF
many	TRBV10-3	NA	TRBJ1-3	TGTGCCATCAGTGACAGGGTCACTGGAAACACCATATATTTT	CAISDRVTGNTIYF
many	TRBV7-2	TRBD2	TRBJ2-1	TGTGCCAGCAGCTTAGTAAGGGGAGGGTACAATGAGCAGTTCTTC	CASSLVRGGYNEQFF
NA	TRBV5-4	NA	TRBJ2-3	TGTGCCAGCAGCCCGGGACTGCACACAGATACGCAGTATTTT	CASSPGLHTDTQYF